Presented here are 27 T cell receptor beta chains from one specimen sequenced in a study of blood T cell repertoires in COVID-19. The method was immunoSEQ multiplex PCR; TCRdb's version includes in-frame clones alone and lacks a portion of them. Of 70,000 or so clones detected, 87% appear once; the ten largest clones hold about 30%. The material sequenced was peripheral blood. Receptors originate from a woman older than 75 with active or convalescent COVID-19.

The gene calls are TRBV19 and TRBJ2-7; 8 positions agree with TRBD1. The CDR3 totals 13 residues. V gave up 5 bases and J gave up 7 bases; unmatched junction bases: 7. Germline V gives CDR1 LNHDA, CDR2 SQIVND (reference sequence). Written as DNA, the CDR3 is TGTGCCAGTAGTTGGGGACAGGCCAAAGAGCAGTACTTC. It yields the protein CASSWGQAKEQYF.

CDR3 sequence reads: CASSQGRGLAGGQETQYF. The CDR3 nucleotides are TGCGCCAGCAGCCAAGGGAGAGGACTAGCGGGGGGACAAGAGACCCAGTACTTC. The chain joins TRBV4-3 to TRBJ2-5; 14 bases are a match to TRBD2. The trim removed 1 base at V and 2 bases at J, leaving 6 bases unmatched. Germline loops: CDR1 LGHNA, CDR2 YSLEER. This CDR3 contains 18 residues.

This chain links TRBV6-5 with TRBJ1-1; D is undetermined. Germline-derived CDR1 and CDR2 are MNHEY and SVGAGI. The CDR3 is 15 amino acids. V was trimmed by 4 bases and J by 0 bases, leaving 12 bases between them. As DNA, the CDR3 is TGTGCCAGCAGTTCATTCGCCGCGATGAACACTGAAGCTTTCTTT. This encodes CASSSFAAMNTEAFF.

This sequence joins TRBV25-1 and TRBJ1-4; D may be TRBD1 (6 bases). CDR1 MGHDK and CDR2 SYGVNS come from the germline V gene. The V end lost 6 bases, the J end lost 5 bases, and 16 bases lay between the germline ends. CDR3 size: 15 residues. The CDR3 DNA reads TGTGCCAGCAGGAGAGCGGGGGGCGAGAATGAAAAACTGTTTTTT. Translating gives CASRRAGGENEKLFF.

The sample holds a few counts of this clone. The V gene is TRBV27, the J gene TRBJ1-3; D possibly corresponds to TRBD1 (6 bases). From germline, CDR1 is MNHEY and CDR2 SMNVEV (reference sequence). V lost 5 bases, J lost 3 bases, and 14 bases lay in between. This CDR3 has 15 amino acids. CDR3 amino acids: CASSAQGKVGNTIYF. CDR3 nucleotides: TGTGCCAGCAGTGCACAGGGCAAGGTTGGAAACACCATATATTTT.

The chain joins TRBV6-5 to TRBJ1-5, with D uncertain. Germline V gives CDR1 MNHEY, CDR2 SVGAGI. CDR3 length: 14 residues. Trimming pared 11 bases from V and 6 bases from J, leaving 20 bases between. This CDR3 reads CACMTTPARQPQHF. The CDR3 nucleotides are TGTGCCTGCATGACGACCCCAGCGCGTCAGCCCCAGCATTTT.

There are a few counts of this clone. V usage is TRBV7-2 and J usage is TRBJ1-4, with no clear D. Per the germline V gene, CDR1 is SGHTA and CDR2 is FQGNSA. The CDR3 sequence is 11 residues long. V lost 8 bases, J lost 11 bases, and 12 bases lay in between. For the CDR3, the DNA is TGTGCCAGCGGAGCCACGGGGAAACTGTTTTTT. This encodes CASGATGKLFF.

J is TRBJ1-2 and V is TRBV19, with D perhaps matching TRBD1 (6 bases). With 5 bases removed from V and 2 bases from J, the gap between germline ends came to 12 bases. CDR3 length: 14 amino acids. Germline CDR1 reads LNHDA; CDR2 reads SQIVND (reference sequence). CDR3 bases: TGTGCCAGTAGTGCTGGACAGATAAACTATGGCTACACCTTC. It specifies CASSAGQINYGYTF.

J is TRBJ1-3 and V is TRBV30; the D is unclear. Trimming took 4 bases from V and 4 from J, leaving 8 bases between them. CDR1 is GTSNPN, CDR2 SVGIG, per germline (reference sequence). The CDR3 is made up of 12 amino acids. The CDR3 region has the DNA TGTGCCTGGACAATTTCCGGAAACACCATATATTTT. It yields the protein CAWTISGNTIYF.

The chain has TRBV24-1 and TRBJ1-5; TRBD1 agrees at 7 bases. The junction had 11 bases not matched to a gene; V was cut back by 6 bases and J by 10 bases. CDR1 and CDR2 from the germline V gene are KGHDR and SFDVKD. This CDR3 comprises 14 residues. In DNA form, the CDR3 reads TGTGCCACCAGTCTTGGACAGGTTAGTAGTCCCCAGCATTTT. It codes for CATSLGQVSSPQHF.

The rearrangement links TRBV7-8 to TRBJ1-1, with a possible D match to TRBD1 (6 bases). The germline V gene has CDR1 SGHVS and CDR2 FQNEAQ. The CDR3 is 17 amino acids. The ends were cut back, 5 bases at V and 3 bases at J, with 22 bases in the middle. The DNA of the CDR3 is TGTGCCAGCAGCCCAACTCCTGCTCGACAGGTATACACTGAAGCTTTCTTT. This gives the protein CASSPTPARQVYTEAFF.

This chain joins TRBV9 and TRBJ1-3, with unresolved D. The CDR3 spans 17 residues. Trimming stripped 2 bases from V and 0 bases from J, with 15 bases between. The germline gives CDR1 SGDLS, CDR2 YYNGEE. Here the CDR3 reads CASSVLQPLASGNTIYF. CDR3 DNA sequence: TGTGCCAGCAGCGTTTTACAGCCACTTGCCTCTGGAAACACCATATATTTT.

The CDR3 DNA sequence: TGTGCCAGCAGTTTACTTGGACTAGCGGGGCATACGCAGTATTTT. Translating it yields CASSLLGLAGHTQYF. The chain couples TRBV27 to TRBJ2-3; 12 bases are shared with TRBD2. V shed 2 bases and J 7 bases; nucleotides not matched to a gene: 4. CDR1 and CDR2 from the germline V gene are MNHEY and SMNVEV (reference sequence). This CDR3 region has 15 residues.

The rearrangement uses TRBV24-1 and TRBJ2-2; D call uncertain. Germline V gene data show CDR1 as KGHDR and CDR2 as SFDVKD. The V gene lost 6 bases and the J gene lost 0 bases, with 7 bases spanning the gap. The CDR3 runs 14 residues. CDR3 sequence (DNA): TGTGCCACCAGTCCGGAGCCGAACACCGGGGAGCTGTTTTTT. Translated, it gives CATSPEPNTGELFF.

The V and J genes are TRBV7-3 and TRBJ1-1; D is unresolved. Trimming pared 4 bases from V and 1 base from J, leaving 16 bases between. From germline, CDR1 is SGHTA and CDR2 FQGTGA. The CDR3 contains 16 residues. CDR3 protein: CASSSSLLSGNTEAFF. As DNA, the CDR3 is TGTGCCAGCAGCTCTTCCCTACTGTCAGGGAACACTGAAGCTTTCTTT.

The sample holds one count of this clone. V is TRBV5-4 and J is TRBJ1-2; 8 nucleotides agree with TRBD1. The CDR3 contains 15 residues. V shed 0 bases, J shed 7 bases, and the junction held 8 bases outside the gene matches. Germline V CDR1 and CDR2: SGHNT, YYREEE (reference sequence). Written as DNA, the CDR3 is TGTGCCAGCAGCTTGGATAAAGGACAGGGAGGTGGCTACACCTTC. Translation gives CASSLDKGQGGGYTF.

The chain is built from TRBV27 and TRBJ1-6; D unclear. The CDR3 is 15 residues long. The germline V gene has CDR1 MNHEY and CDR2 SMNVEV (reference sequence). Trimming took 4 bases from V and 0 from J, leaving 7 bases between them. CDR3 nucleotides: TGTGCCAGCAGTTGGGGAGTCTCCTATAATTCACCCCTCCACTTT. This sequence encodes CASSWGVSYNSPLHF.

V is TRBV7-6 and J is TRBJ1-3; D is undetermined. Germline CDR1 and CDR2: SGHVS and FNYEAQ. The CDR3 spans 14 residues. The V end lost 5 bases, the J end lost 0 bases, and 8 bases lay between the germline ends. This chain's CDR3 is CASSRGSSGNTIYF. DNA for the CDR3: TGTGCCAGCAGCCGAGGTAGCTCTGGAAACACCATATATTTT. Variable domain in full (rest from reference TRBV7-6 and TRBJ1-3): GAGVSQSPRYKVTKRGQDVALRCDPISGHVSLYWYRQALGQGPEFLTYFNYEAQQDKSGLPNDRFSAERPEGSISTLTIQRTEQRDSAMYRCASSRGSSGNTIYFGEGSWLTVV.

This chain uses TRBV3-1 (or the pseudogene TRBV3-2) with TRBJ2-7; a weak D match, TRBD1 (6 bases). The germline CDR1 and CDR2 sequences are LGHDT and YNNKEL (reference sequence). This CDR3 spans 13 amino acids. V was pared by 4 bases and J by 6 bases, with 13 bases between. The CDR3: CASSLRQAFEQYF. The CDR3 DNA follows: TGTGCCAGCAGCCTTCGACAGGCGTTCGAGCAGTACTTC.

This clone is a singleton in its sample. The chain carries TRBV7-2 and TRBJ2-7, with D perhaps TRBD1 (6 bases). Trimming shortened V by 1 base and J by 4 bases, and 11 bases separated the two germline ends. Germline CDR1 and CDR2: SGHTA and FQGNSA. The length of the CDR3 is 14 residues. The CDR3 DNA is TGTGCCAGCAGCTTAGTCTCAGGGGTTTACGAGCAGTACTTC. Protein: CASSLVSGVYEQYF.

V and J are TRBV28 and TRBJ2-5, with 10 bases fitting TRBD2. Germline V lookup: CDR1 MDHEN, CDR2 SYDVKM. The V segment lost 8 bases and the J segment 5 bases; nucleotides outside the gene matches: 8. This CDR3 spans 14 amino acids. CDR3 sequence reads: CASGIGTSVETQYF. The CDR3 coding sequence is TGTGCCAGCGGTATAGGGACTAGCGTCGAGACCCAGTACTTC.

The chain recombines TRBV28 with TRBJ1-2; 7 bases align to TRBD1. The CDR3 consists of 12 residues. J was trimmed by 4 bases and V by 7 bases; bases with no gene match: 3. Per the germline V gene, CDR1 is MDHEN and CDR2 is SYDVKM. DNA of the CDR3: TGTGCCAGCAAGACAGGGTTCTATGGCTACACCTTC. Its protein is CASKTGFYGYTF.

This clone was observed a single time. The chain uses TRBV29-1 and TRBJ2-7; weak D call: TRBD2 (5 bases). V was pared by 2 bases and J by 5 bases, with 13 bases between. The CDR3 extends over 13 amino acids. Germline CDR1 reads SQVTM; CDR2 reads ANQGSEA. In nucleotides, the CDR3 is TGCAGCGTTGAAACGGGGAGCGCTGACGAGCAGTACTTC. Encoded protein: CSVETGSADEQYF.

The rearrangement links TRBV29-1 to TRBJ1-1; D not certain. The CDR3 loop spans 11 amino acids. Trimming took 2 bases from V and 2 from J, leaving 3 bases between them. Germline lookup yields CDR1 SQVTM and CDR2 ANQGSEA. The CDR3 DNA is TGCAGCGTTGAAACTAACACTGAAGCTTTCTTT. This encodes CSVETNTEAFF.

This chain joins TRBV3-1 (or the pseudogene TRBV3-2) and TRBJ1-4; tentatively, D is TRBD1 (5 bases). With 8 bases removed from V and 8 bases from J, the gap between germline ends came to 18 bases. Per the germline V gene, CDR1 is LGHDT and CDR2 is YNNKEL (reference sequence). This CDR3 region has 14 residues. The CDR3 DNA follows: TGTGCCAGCGGGCGAAAAGGGGCTGGGGAAAAACTGTTTTTT. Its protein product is CASGRKGAGEKLFF.

CDR3: CSAERGPYEQYF. The CDR3, as DNA: TGCAGCGCAGAAAGGGGGCCCTACGAGCAGTACTTC. The rearrangement uses TRBV29-1 and TRBJ2-7, with 7 bases lining up with TRBD1. J lost 2 bases, V lost 7 bases, and 5 bases had no gene match. Germline assignment: CDR1 SQVTM and CDR2 ANQGSEA. CDR3 size: 12 residues.

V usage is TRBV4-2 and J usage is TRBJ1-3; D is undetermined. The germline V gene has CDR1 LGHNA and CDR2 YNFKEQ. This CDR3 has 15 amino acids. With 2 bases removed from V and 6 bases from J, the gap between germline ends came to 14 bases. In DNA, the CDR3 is TGTGCCAGCAGCCAAAGGTCGACCGCGGCAAACACCATATATTTT. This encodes CASSQRSTAANTIYF.